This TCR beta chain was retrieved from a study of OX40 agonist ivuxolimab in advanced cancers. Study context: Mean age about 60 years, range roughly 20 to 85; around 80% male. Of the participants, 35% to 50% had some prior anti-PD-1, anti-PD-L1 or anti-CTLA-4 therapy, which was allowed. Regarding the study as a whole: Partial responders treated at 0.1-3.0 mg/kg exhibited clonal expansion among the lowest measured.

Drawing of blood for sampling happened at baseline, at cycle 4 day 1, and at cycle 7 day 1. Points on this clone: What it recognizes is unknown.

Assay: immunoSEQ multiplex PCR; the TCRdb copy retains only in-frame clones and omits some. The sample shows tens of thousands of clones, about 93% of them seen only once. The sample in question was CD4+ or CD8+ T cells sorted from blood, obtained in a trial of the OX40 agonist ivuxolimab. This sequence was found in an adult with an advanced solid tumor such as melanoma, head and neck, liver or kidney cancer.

The CDR3 here is CSATDVYEQYF. DNA of the CDR3: TGCAGTGCTACGGACGTCTACGAGCAGTACTTC. The chain has TRBV20-1 and TRBJ2-7; D gene uncertain. The germline CDR1 and CDR2 sequences are DFQATT and SNEGSKA (reference sequence). With 4 bases removed from V and 3 bases from J, the gap between germline ends came to 7 bases. CDR3 length equals 11 residues.